The sequence of this TCR beta chain was determined in a study of OX40 agonist ivuxolimab in advanced cancers. Study-level information: Administration of intravenous ivuxolimab to patients occurred every 2 weeks at 0.01 to 10 mg/kg. Mean age about 60 years, range roughly 20 to 85; nearly 85% male.

Findings of the study overall: CD4+ and CD8+ T cells in blood underwent clonal expansion by week 6 at 0.1 to 3.0 mg/kg.

Turning to this clone: The target antigen is unknown.

V dropped 2 bases and J dropped 15; count of bases not matched to a gene: 6. The CDR3 loop spans 13 amino acids. In germline, CDR1 is SGHRS, CDR2 YFSETQ. Anyone with autoimmune disease history or systemic immunosuppression was excluded. The table came from immunoSEQ multiplex PCR; TCRdb's copy has only in-frame clones and leaves some out. The sample holds 100,000 to 150,000 clones; around 92% are singletons and the top ten take 0.7% to 0.85%. Sequencing was performed on CD4+ or CD8+ T cells sorted from blood, taken in a trial of the OX40 agonist ivuxolimab. V and J are TRBV5-1 and TRBJ2-1, with 12 bases aligning to TRBD2. The sequence was obtained from an adult with an advanced solid tumor such as melanoma, head and neck, liver or kidney cancer. CDR3 nucleotide sequence: TGCGCCAGCAGCTTAGATGCGACTAGCGGGAGGTTCTTC. Its protein is CASSLDATSGRFF.